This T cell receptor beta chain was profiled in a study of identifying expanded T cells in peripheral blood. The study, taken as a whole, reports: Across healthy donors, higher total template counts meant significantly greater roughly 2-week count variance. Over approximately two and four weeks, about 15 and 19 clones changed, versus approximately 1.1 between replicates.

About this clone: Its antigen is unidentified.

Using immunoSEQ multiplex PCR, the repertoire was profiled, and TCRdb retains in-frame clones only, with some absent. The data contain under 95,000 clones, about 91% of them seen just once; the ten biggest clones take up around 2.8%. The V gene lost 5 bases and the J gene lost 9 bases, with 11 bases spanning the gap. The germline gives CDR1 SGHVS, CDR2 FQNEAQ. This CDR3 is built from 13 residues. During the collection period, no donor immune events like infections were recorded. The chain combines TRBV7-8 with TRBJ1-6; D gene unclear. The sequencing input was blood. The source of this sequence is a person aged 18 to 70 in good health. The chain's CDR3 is CASSPRLGSPLHF. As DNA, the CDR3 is TGTGCCAGCAGCCCGAGACTGGGTTCACCCCTCCACTTT. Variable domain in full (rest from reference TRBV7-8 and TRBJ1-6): GAGVSQSPRYKVAKRGQDVALRCDPISGHVSLFWYQQALGQGPEFLTYFQNEAQLDKSGLPSDRFFAERPEGSVSTLKIQRTQQEDSAVYLCASSPRLGSPLHFGNGTRLTVT.